This T cell receptor (beta chain) was recorded in a study of T cell changes during pregnancy in multiple sclerosis. Some clones are missing from TCRdb's copy, which holds only in-frame ones; the method was immunoSEQ multiplex PCR. This table has around 65,000 clones, over 75% appearing once. The input for sequencing was peripheral blood, taken in the first trimester of pregnancy. This sequence was found in a female donor with multiple sclerosis, enrolled in a pregnancy study.

Written as DNA, the CDR3 is TGCGCCAGCAGCCAAGTCACTCAACGTGAGACCCAGTACTTC. Protein: CASSQVTQRETQYF. The chain joins TRBV4-1 to TRBJ2-5; D not resolved. The V and J ends lost 1 base and 5 bases respectively, with 11 bases between them. The CDR3 loop spans 14 amino acids. From germline, CDR1 is MGHRA and CDR2 YSYEKL.